The 25 T cell receptor beta chains given below trace back to one sample, sequenced in a study of ipilimumab plus nivolumab after autologous stem cell transplantation. TCRdb's table, derived via immunoSEQ multiplex PCR, lists solely in-frame clones and lacks some. The sample lists roughly 25,000 clones, approximately 86% occurring once. Sequencing used PBMCs, obtained in a trial of ipilimumab plus nivolumab as post-transplant consolidation. Source of these receptors: a male donor with diffuse large B-cell lymphoma.

V gene TRBV4-3 combines with J gene TRBJ2-7; D assignment may be TRBD1 or TRBD2 (5 bases each). This CDR3 region has 16 residues. Trimming took off 4 bases at V and 0 bases at J, with 16 bases between the two ends. Germline V CDR1 and CDR2: LGHNA, YSLEER. The CDR3 DNA reads as TGCGCCAGCAGCCCATCCGGGACGGCGAGCTCCTACGAGCAGTACTTC. Translation gives CASSPSGTASSYEQYF.

This chain links TRBV7-9 with TRBJ2-7; TRBD1 is a possible D gene (5 bases). The V gene lost 7 bases and the J gene lost 5 bases, with 9 bases spanning the gap. The germline gives CDR1 SEHNR, CDR2 FQNEAQ (reference sequence). The CDR3 has 11 residues. CDR3 sequence: CASMGLNEQYF. The CDR3, as DNA: TGTGCCAGCATGGGGCTCAACGAGCAGTACTTC.

The chain recombines TRBV5-4 with TRBJ2-1; D unclear. The CDR3 totals 16 residues. CDR1 SGHNT and CDR2 YYREEE come from the germline V gene (reference sequence). Trimming removed 1 base from V and 5 bases from J, with 16 bases in between. The DNA of the CDR3 is TGTGCCAGCAGCTTGTGGGTAGCCTTCATACACAATGAGCAGTTCTTC. Its translation is CASSLWVAFIHNEQFF.

This clone came up a few times. The rearrangement joins TRBV6-6 to TRBJ1-2, with 8 bases identical to TRBD1. Trimming took 5 bases from V and 6 from J; bases not matched to a gene: 5. The CDR3 contains 13 residues. The germline V gene has CDR1 MNHNY and CDR2 SVGAGI (reference sequence). This CDR3 reads CASSPRQGNGYTF. As DNA, the CDR3 is TGTGCCAGCAGTCCACGACAGGGGAATGGCTACACCTTC.

The rearrangement links TRBV9 to TRBJ1-5; possibly TRBD1 for D (5 bases). Trimming cost V 0 bases and J 7 bases, with 5 bases left between them. The germline CDR1 and CDR2 sequences are SGDLS and YYNGEE. The CDR3 is made up of 12 amino acids. CDR3 in amino acids: CASSVEGQPQHF. CDR3 sequence (DNA): TGTGCCAGCAGCGTAGAGGGGCAGCCCCAGCATTTT.

V is TRBV6-1 and J is TRBJ2-2; the D gene is possibly TRBD2 (5 bases). CDR1 is MNHNS and CDR2 is SASEGT in the germline V gene. The germline V and J ends were trimmed by 2 bases and 4 bases, with 14 bases remaining between them. The CDR3 covers 16 residues. CDR3: CASSESGSRGTGELFF. CDR3 coding DNA: TGTGCCAGCAGTGAAAGCGGAAGCCGGGGCACCGGGGAGCTGTTTTTT.

The rearrangement uses TRBV21-1 and TRBJ2-4; the D call TRBD2 from the table was never checked on the DNA. TRBV21-1 is given as a pseudogene. This CDR3 is 15 amino acids long. The CDR3 sequence is CASTAGMGGVNIQYF. The CDR3 nucleotides are TGTGCCAGCACCGCCGGGATGGGGGGAGTAAACATTCAGTACTTC.

This chain uses TRBV7-7 with TRBJ2-7; tentative D call: TRBD1 (6 bases). The CDR3 has 13 residues. The V and J ends lost 2 bases and 7 bases respectively, with 12 bases between them. CDR1 is SSHAT, CDR2 FNYEAQ, per germline (reference sequence). CDR3 in DNA: TGTGCCAGCAGCTTATACGCAGGGGATGAGCAGTACTTC. Amino acid sequence: CASSLYAGDEQYF.

The chain has TRBV4-2 and TRBJ2-2, with D tentatively TRBD2 (6 bases). Deletions cut 5 bases from V and 8 bases from J, with 24 bases between. The CDR3 runs 17 residues. Per germline, CDR1 LGHNA and CDR2 YNFKEQ. The CDR3 here is CASSKPGTVDDRGELFF. CDR3 DNA: TGTGCCAGCAGCAAACCCGGGACTGTCGATGATAGGGGGGAGCTGTTTTTT.

V and J are TRBV2 and TRBJ2-7, with a weak D call TRBD1 (6 bases). The V and J ends lost 6 bases and 3 bases respectively, with 15 bases between them. The germline V gene has CDR1 SNHLY and CDR2 FYNNEI. The CDR3 runs 14 residues. CDR3 DNA sequence: TGTGCCAGCAGATCCCGGGACAAATACTACGAGCAGTACTTC. This gives the protein CASRSRDKYYEQYF.

The V call is TRBV9, the J call TRBJ2-7, with D possibly TRBD2 on 5 matching bases. This CDR3 has 14 residues. V lost 0 bases, J lost 3 bases, and 10 bases lay in between. Germline values: CDR1 SGDLS, CDR2 YYNGEE. This CDR3 is CASSVAVGDYEQYF. The CDR3 DNA sequence: TGTGCCAGCAGCGTAGCGGTCGGGGACTACGAGCAGTACTTC.

J is TRBJ2-5 and V is TRBV5-4, with TRBD2 identical over 11 bases. This CDR3 has 15 amino acids. From germline, CDR1 is SGHNT and CDR2 YYREEE (reference sequence). Trimming removed 4 bases from V and 5 bases from J; junction bases left unmatched: 7. The CDR3 DNA follows: TGTGCCAGCAGCCTCGGGACTAGCGGAGGGGAGACCCAGTACTTC. It codes for CASSLGTSGGETQYF.

This clone was detected only once. The chain is built from TRBV19 and TRBJ2-7; D perhaps matches TRBD1 (6 bases). CDR3 length: 12 residues. Germline V gene sequence: CDR1 LNHDA, CDR2 SQIVND (reference sequence). V was cut by 5 bases and J by 6 bases, with 11 bases left in between. CDR3 protein: CASSYRVGEQYF. In DNA form, the CDR3 reads TGTGCCAGTAGTTACAGGGTTGGCGAGCAGTACTTC.

The chain links TRBV18 to TRBJ1-2, with 7 positions matching TRBD1. The CDR3 consists of 16 residues. Losses at the gene ends were 2 bases for V and 7 bases for J; bases not matched to a gene: 13. The germline gives CDR1 KGHSH, CDR2 LQKENI. The DNA for the CDR3 is TGTGCCAGCTCACCAGCCCGGGGTGAGGGGGCGCGTGGCTACACCTTC. It translates to CASSPARGEGARGYTF.

The rearrangement joins TRBV5-1 to TRBJ1-2; 7 nucleotides agree with TRBD1. The CDR3 is made up of 14 amino acids. V lost 0 bases, J lost 4 bases, and 3 bases stayed unmatched. The germline CDR1 and CDR2 sequences are SGHRS and YFSETQ. The CDR3, as DNA: TGCGCCAGCAGCTTGGAGACAGGGCTCTATGGCTACACCTTC. Its protein product is CASSLETGLYGYTF.

The chain links TRBV13 to TRBJ1-1; no clear D gene. This CDR3 has 16 residues. Germline-derived CDR1 and CDR2 are PRHDT and FYEKMQ (reference sequence). V lost 0 bases, J lost 10 bases, and 21 bases lay in between. CDR3: CASSLGQDRSAKGAFF. DNA for the CDR3: TGTGCCAGCAGCTTAGGCCAGGACCGTTCAGCCAAGGGAGCTTTCTTT.

The V gene is TRBV11-2, the J gene TRBJ2-3; D is ambiguous. V was shortened by 0 bases and J by 4 bases, with 20 bases between the two germline ends. The CDR3 contains 18 residues. CDR1 is SGHAT, CDR2 FQNNGV, per germline. CDR3 protein: CASSLDQVRHLDADTQYF. CDR3 coding DNA: TGTGCCAGCAGCTTAGATCAGGTGAGACATCTGGACGCAGATACGCAGTATTTT.

This chain uses TRBV7-2 with TRBJ2-7; 13 nucleotides agree with TRBD2. The V gene's germline CDR1 is SGHTA and CDR2 FQGNSA. The V gene end was trimmed by 5 bases and the J gene end by 6 bases; junction bases not matched to a gene: 4. The length of the CDR3 is 14 residues. The CDR3 sequence is CASSTRTSGGEQYF. The DNA for the CDR3 is TGTGCCAGCAGCACGAGGACTAGCGGGGGCGAGCAGTACTTC.

The V and J genes are TRBV2 and TRBJ1-4; the match to TRBD1 covers 10 bases. The junction had 7 bases not matched to a gene; V was cut back by 5 bases and J by 4 bases. The CDR3 has 16 residues. Germline V gives CDR1 SNHLY, CDR2 FYNNEI. CDR3 region: CASSPGTGAGNEKLFF. For the CDR3, the DNA is TGTGCCAGCAGTCCCGGGACAGGGGCCGGTAATGAAAAACTGTTTTTT. Full variable domain (outside the CDR3, taken from reference TRBV2 and TRBJ1-4): EPEVTQTPSHQVTQMGQEVILRCVPISNHLYFYWYRQILGQKVEFLVSFYNNEISEKSEIFDDQFSVERPDGSNFTLKIRSTKLEDSAMYFCASSPGTGAGNEKLFFGSGTQLSVL.

This chain links TRBV2 with TRBJ2-2, with a possible D match to TRBD1 (6 bases). CDR1 is SNHLY, CDR2 FYNNEI, per germline. This CDR3 contains 14 residues. With 7 bases removed from V and 4 bases from J, the gap between germline ends came to 13 bases. In nucleotides, the CDR3 is TGTGCCAGCAAACAGGGACCCGTCACCGGGGAGCTGTTTTTT. It codes for CASKQGPVTGELFF.

This chain links TRBV7-2 with TRBJ1-1; no firm D call. The CDR3 spans 15 residues. Germline V gives CDR1 SGHTA, CDR2 FQGNSA. V was pared by 5 bases and J by 0 bases, with 13 bases between. The CDR3 bases are TGTGCCAGCAGCCCGCCCCGAACGGTGAACACTGAAGCTTTCTTT. Translation: CASSPPRTVNTEAFF.

This chain joins TRBV7-8 and TRBJ2-3; 11 bases agree with TRBD2. Germline CDR1 SGHVS, CDR2 FQNEAQ. CDR3 length equals 18 residues. The ends lost 1 base at V and 1 base at J; junction bases unmatched: 7. The CDR3 nucleotides read TGTGCCAGCAGCTTAGGACTGACTAGCGGGGCCGGCACAGATACGCAGTATTTT. It yields the protein CASSLGLTSGAGTDTQYF.

This sequence joins TRBV4-1 and TRBJ1-1; D ambiguous. Trimming removed 1 base from V and 1 base from J, with 10 bases in between. This CDR3 is built from 15 residues. From germline, CDR1 is MGHRA and CDR2 YSYEKL. The CDR3: CASSQVETTNTEAFF. CDR3 nucleotides: TGCGCCAGCAGCCAAGTGGAGACAACGAACACTGAAGCTTTCTTT.

V is TRBV2 and J is TRBJ2-5; no definite D call. V was trimmed by 10 bases and J by 1 base, leaving 13 bases between them. Looked up from germline, CDR1 is SNHLY and CDR2 is FYNNEI. CDR3 size: 13 residues. Written as DNA, the CDR3 is TGTGCCACCACGAGTGGGCTCCAAGAGACCCAGTACTTC. It encodes CATTSGLQETQYF. Filled out from reference TRBV2 and TRBJ2-5, the complete variable domain reads EPEVTQTPSHQVTQMGQEVILRCVPISNHLYFYWYRQILGQKVEFLVSFYNNEISEKSEIFDDQFSVERPDGSNFTLKIRSTKLEDSAMYFCATTSGLQETQYFGPGTRLLVL.

The V and J genes are TRBV4-2 and TRBJ2-5; 9 bases line up with TRBD2. Germline V gives CDR1 LGHNA, CDR2 YNFKEQ. The CDR3 runs to 16 residues. Losses at the gene ends were 1 base for V and 4 bases for J; bases not matched to a gene: 7. This CDR3 reads CASSQVRSAGGETQYF. The CDR3, as DNA: TGTGCCAGCAGCCAAGTGAGGTCAGCGGGGGGAGAGACCCAGTACTTC.